Presented here are 18 T cell receptor beta chains from one specimen sequenced in a study of Graves' ophthalmopathy and Graves' hyperthyroidism. Amplification targeted the TCR beta CDR3 regions, with RNA transcripts as the source material. In the first round, RT-PCR was carried out with HTBI primers, and a multiplex PCR formed the second round. TCRdb fed the multiplex PCR reads into MiXCR, producing one record per CDR3 protein. The sample lists a few hundred thousand distinct CDR3 sequences, roughly 39% occurring once. Sequencing used peripheral blood or thyroid tissue (not recorded which). These TCRs come from an adult man with Graves' hyperthyroidism.

This clonotype was detected many times. This chain links TRBV12-3 or TRBV12-4 with TRBJ2-7, with 10 bases identical to TRBD1. The V segment lost 4 bases and the J segment 6 bases; nucleotides outside the gene matches: 6. The CDR3 has 14 amino acids. CDR3 in DNA: TGTGCCAGCAGTTACCGGGACAGGGGTGGCGAGCAGTACTTC. As protein: CASSYRDRGGEQYF.

The chain couples TRBV29-1 to TRBJ2-7; 15 bases are shared with TRBD2. The V and J ends lost 6 bases and 2 bases, in that order; junction bases with no gene match: 8. The CDR3 extends over 16 amino acids. Germline-derived CDR1 and CDR2 are SQVTM and ANQGSEA. CDR3 loop: CSVKGTSGRMTYEQYF. The CDR3 coding sequence is TGCAGCGTAAAGGGGACTAGCGGGAGGATGACCTACGAGCAGTACTTC.

This clonotype was counted many times. J is TRBJ2-2 and V is TRBV2; D possibly uses TRBD1 or TRBD2 (5 bases each). The V gene lost 6 bases and the J gene lost 3 bases, with 8 bases spanning the gap. Germline V lookup: CDR1 SNHLY, CDR2 FYNNEI. There are 13 residues in the CDR3. As DNA, the CDR3 is TGTGCCAGCAGGGGGACCTACACCGGGGAGCTGTTTTTT. Residues: CASRGTYTGELFF.

The sample holds many counts of this clonotype. The CDR3: CASSLSPGAGEQYF. For the CDR3, the DNA is TGTGCCAGCAGCTTAAGTCCAGGCGCGGGGGAGCAGTACTTC. V usage is TRBV7-3 and J usage is TRBJ2-7, with D maybe TRBD2 (6 bases). The CDR3 is 14 amino acids. Trimming took 1 base from V and 7 from J, leaving 14 bases between them. Germline V CDR1 and CDR2: SGHTA, FQGTGA.

The sample holds many counts of this clonotype. The chain recombines TRBV12-3 or TRBV12-4 with TRBJ1-1, with 8 bases that match TRBD1. The CDR3 runs to 13 residues. Losses at the gene ends were 5 bases for V and 6 bases for J; bases not matched to a gene: 5. As DNA, the CDR3 is TGTGCCAGCAGTCGACAGGGGTTAGCTGAAGCTTTCTTT. Translating it yields CASSRQGLAEAFF.

Many counts were recorded for this clonotype. An end of the junction does not agree with germline; a read error may underlie this. V usage is TRBV5-1 and J usage is TRBJ1-1; D may be TRBD1 (6 bases). The CDR3 contains 14 residues. From germline, CDR1 is SGHRS and CDR2 YFSETQ. This CDR3 reads CASSLAGAGTEAFF. The DNA of the CDR3 is TGTGCCAGCAGCTTAGCGGGGGCAGGGACTGAAGCTTTCTTT.

Comment on this clonotype: A much larger clone sits a single nucleotide away, making a read error possible. This rearrangement joins TRBV6-1 to TRBJ1-1, with 7 bases that match TRBD1. The germline V gene encodes CDR1 MNHNS and CDR2 SASEGT. The CDR3 has 15 amino acids. The DNA for the CDR3 is TGTGTCAGCAGCCAACAGGGACAGCAGAACACTGAAGCTTTCTTT. Its protein is CVSSQQGQQNTEAFF.

This clonotype was detected ten times or more. This chain joins TRBV13 and TRBJ2-7; D might be TRBD1 or TRBD2, each matching 5 bases. This CDR3 spans 15 amino acids. Germline V gene sequence: CDR1 PRHDT, CDR2 FYEKMQ (reference sequence). V shed 1 base and J shed 0 bases, with 10 bases lying between them. CDR3 sequence (DNA): TGTGCCAGCAGCTTAGTTGGAGGACACTCCTACGAGCAGTACTTC. Protein: CASSLVGGHSYEQYF.

The chain combines TRBV7-8 with TRBJ1-2, with a possible D match to TRBD1 (6 bases). Germline assignment: CDR1 SGHVS and CDR2 FQNEAQ. The CDR3 is 13 amino acids. Trimming took off 5 bases at V and 6 bases at J, with 13 bases between the two ends. CDR3 nucleotides: TGTGCCAGCAGCCAACAGGGTGCGGATGGCTACACCTTC. Translating gives CASSQQGADGYTF.

This clonotype appeared many times. The chain combines TRBV25-1 with TRBJ1-6; no firm D call. The CDR3 sequence is 15 residues long. The germline V gene has CDR1 MGHDK and CDR2 SYGVNS. V was trimmed by 6 bases and J by 8 bases, leaving 17 bases between them. Written as DNA, the CDR3 is TGTGCCAGCAGCAGCCGGGTTCTGGGATATTCACCCCTCCACTTT. Translation: CASSSRVLGYSPLHF.

This clonotype was seen at least ten times. This rearrangement joins TRBV19 to TRBJ1-3; 8 bases fit TRBD1. Losses at the gene ends were 7 bases for V and 2 bases for J; bases not matched to a gene: 4. The CDR3 runs 14 residues. Per the germline V gene, CDR1 is LNHDA and CDR2 is SQIVND (reference sequence). For the CDR3, the DNA is TGTGCCAGTAACGACAGGGGAGCTGGAAACACCATATATTTT. Translating gives CASNDRGAGNTIYF.

This clonotype was counted between two and nine times. The chain uses TRBV7-4 and TRBJ2-3; D remains unclear. The CDR3 consists of 14 residues. Per germline, CDR1 SGHVT and CDR2 SQSDAQ. With 6 bases removed from V and 4 bases from J, the gap between germline ends came to 14 bases. The CDR3 bases are TGTGCCAGCAGGTCGCCCAAAACGGCAGATACGCAGTATTTT. Protein sequence: CASRSPKTADTQYF.

This clonotype was found many times. V is TRBV7-8 and J is TRBJ1-2, with 12 bases that match TRBD1. The germline V gene has CDR1 SGHVS and CDR2 FQNEAQ. J was trimmed by 6 bases and V by 4 bases; bases with no gene match: 6. The CDR3 covers 15 residues. The CDR3 bases are TGTGCCAGCAGCTACAGGGACAGGGGGCGGGATGGCTACACCTTC. Encoded protein: CASSYRDRGRDGYTF.

CDR3 residues: CATSGRGTTYEQYF. Here the CDR3 DNA reads TGTGCCACCAGCGGACGAGGGACCACCTACGAGCAGTACTTC. The chain has TRBV15 and TRBJ2-7; the D gene could be TRBD1 or TRBD2 (5 bases each). Germline CDR1 is LNHNV and CDR2 is YYDKDF (reference sequence). This CDR3 is built from 14 residues. V gave up 5 bases and J gave up 2 bases, with 13 bases separating them.

Many counts were recorded for this clonotype. The chain couples TRBV10-2 to TRBJ2-5, with 9 bases that match TRBD2. The junction had 8 bases not matched to a gene; V was cut back by 1 base and J by 5 bases. CDR3 size: 16 residues. The germline V gene encodes CDR1 WSHSY and CDR2 SAAADI. The CDR3 DNA is TGCGCCAGCAGTGAGTACGAAGGGACTAGCTGGGAGACCCAGTACTTC. Its protein is CASSEYEGTSWETQYF.

This clonotype was seen repeatedly, ten times or more. The V and J genes are TRBV9 and TRBJ2-5; a possible D gene is TRBD2 (5 bases). The CDR3 contains 15 residues. Germline V CDR1 and CDR2: SGDLS, YYNGEE. V lost 1 base, J lost 0 bases, and 10 bases lay in between. CDR3 nucleotide sequence: TGTGCCAGCAGCGTATTCGGGAATTACCAAGAGACCCAGTACTTC. Its translation is CASSVFGNYQETQYF.

This clonotype showed up just a few times. This sequence may be a read error, since a much larger clone differs from it by one base. The rearrangement joins TRBV7-2 to TRBJ1-5, with 7 bases identical to TRBD1. This CDR3 is 13 amino acids long. After removal of 5 bases from V and 3 bases from J, the junction contained 1 base not matched to a gene. The germline gives CDR1 SGHTA, CDR2 FQGNSA. The CDR3 spells CASSTGANQPQHF. The CDR3 DNA sequence: TGTGCCAGCAGCACAGGGGCCAATCAGCCCCAGCATTTT.

This clonotype was seen many times. V and J are TRBV7-2 and TRBJ2-2; 9 nucleotides match TRBD2. Germline trimming cut 1 base from V and 4 bases from J; bases unmatched to any gene: 7. The CDR3 runs 17 residues. The V gene's germline CDR1 is SGHTA and CDR2 FQGNSA. The CDR3 coding sequence is TGTGCCAGCAGCTTAGTTGGCGGGAGGGCCCTCACCGGGGAGCTGTTTTTT. It translates to CASSLVGGRALTGELFF.